A single TCR beta chain is shown here with its context. The data were obtained in a study of blood T cell repertoires in COVID-19. Study-wide background: Both acute and convalescent COVID-19 samples were obtained from the United States, Italy and Spain. T cells, B-cell-depleted T cells, or PBMCs supplied cDNA or gDNA.

Patients from Seattle were sampled longitudinally, starting during active infection. Original analysis: Researchers report that nucleated cell counts were estimated from reference gene primer amplification. Using immunoSEQ multiplex PCR, the repertoire was profiled, and TCRdb retains in-frame clones only, with some absent. Clone size and V and J calls were adopted from that table, with D and trimming inferred from the DNA. The sample has about 440,000 clones, 88% seen once. In germline, CDR1 is SGHVS, CDR2 FQNEAQ. With 6 bases clipped from V and 1 base from J, the junction kept 10 bases outside the gene matches. The CDR3 contains 16 residues.

The clonotype comes from a woman aged 45-60 years with COVID-19, enrolled during active disease. Input material: peripheral blood. The V and J genes are TRBV7-8 and TRBJ1-1; 8 bases line up with TRBD1. The CDR3: CASRRRLDRGNTEAFF. The CDR3, as DNA: TGTGCCAGCAGGCGACGCCTTGACAGGGGGAACACTGAAGCTTTCTTT.